Listed below are T cell receptor beta chains from one sample, sequenced in a study of OX40 agonist ivuxolimab in advanced cancers. The assay was immunoSEQ multiplex PCR, and TCRdb's table has in-frame clones only and misses some. The sample holds around 86,000 clones, about 80% seen once. Sequencing used CD4+ or CD8+ T cells sorted from blood, obtained in a trial of the OX40 agonist ivuxolimab. These receptors were taken from an adult with an advanced solid tumor such as melanoma, head and neck, liver or kidney cancer. Both conserved end residues are part of each CDR3. D genes are given only for firm matches. Clone sizes are given selectively: once, few, many, or a class where the clone is expanded.

- TRBD1 TRBJ2-1 TRBV7-2 CASSKGQGALGNEQFF TGTGCCAGCAGCAAAGGACAGGGGGCCCTCGGCAATGAGCAGTTCTTC
- - TRBJ2-1 TRBV7-2 CASSLLRVPYNEQFF TGTGCCAGCAGCTTATTGAGGGTCCCCTACAATGAGCAGTTCTTC
- TRBD1 TRBJ2-7 TRBV7-2 CASSLVWGQGYEQYF TGTGCCAGCAGCTTAGTGTGGGGACAGGGGTACGAGCAGTACTTC
- - TRBJ2-7 TRBV7-9 CASSPGTRYEQYF TGTGCCAGCAGCCCCGGGACGCGGTATGAGCAGTACTTC
- - TRBJ2-3 TRBV7-8 CASSSLQGRGKDTQYF TGTGCCAGCAGCTCCCTACAGGGGAGGGGGAAAGATACGCAGTATTTT
- TRBD1 TRBJ1-3 TRBV27 CASWTGRFGNTIYF TGTGCCAGCTGGACAGGGAGGTTTGGAAACACCATATATTTT
- TRBD1 TRBJ2-2 TRBV28 CASSLSGQAPNTGELFF TGTGCCAGCAGTTTATCTGGACAGGCCCCGAACACCGGGGAGCTGTTTTTT
- - TRBJ1-2 TRBV28 CASSLSGAFYGYTF TGTGCCAGCAGTTTGAGTGGCGCGTTCTATGGCTACACCTTC
- - TRBJ2-5 TRBV29-1 CSVDRAVQETQYF TGCAGCGTTGACCGGGCGGTTCAAGAGACCCAGTACTTC
- - TRBJ1-5 TRBV16 CASNIRGNSNSNQPQHF TGTGCCAGCAATATCCGGGGAAACTCAAATAGCAATCAGCCCCAGCATTTT
- TRBD2 TRBJ2-3 TRBV10-3 CAIRMAGGSTDTQYF TGTGCCATCAGGATGGCGGGGGGGAGCACAGATACGCAGTATTTT
few TRBD1 TRBJ2-2 TRBV5-6 CASSVGVGQGAHRELFF TGTGCCAGCAGCGTGGGGGTTGGACAGGGGGCCCACAGGGAGCTGTTTTTT
- - TRBJ2-1 TRBV19 CASSYGGVSYNEQFF TGTGCCAGTAGCTATGGCGGGGTCTCCTACAATGAGCAGTTCTTC
- TRBD2 TRBJ2-1 TRBV10-2 CASRLAGGDLEQFF TGCGCCAGCAGACTAGCGGGGGGGGATCTTGAGCAGTTCTTC
few TRBD2 TRBJ2-5 TRBV14 CASSQGTSGSQETQYF TGTGCCAGCAGCCAAGGTACTAGCGGATCTCAAGAGACCCAGTACTTC
- - TRBJ1-6 TRBV30 CAWSYGDLRDSPLHF TGTGCCTGGAGTTACGGGGACCTACGGGATTCACCCCTCCACTTT
once - TRBJ2-5 TRBV19 CASSIAGYQETQYF TGTGCCAGTAGTATAGCAGGGTACCAAGAGACCCAGTACTTC
- - TRBJ2-3 TRBV6-1 CASSEAGGAIADTQYF TGTGCCAGCAGTGAAGCTGGAGGGGCGATCGCAGATACGCAGTATTTT
- TRBD1 TRBJ1-4 TRBV11-2 CASSFPGQGVEKLFF TGTGCCAGCAGCTTTCCGGGACAGGGGGTTGAAAAACTGTTTTTT
- TRBD1 TRBJ1-4 TRBV4-3 CASSQEVGQTYWEKLFF TGCGCCAGCAGCCAAGAGGTGGGACAGACATACTGGGAAAAACTGTTTTTT
- - TRBJ2-3 TRBV18 CASSPRREDTQYF TGTGCCAGCTCACCTAGAAGGGAAGATACGCAGTATTTT
- TRBD1 TRBJ2-2 TRBV4-3 CASSQEGPGTVNTGELFF TGCGCCAGCAGCCAAGAGGGACCCGGGACAGTGAACACCGGGGAGCTGTTTTTT
- - TRBJ1-1 TRBV19 CASRGRAEAFF TGTGCCAGTAGGGGAAGAGCTGAAGCTTTCTTT
- - TRBJ2-2 TRBV4-3 CASSQEVFRAAGELFF TGCGCCAGCAGCCAAGAGGTATTTAGGGCGGCCGGGGAGCTGTTTTTT
once TRBD1 TRBJ2-1 TRBV7-8 CASTLDRGNEQFF TGTGCCAGCACCCTGGACAGGGGGAATGAGCAGTTCTTC
- - TRBJ1-2 TRBV28 CASSPESLSYGYTF TGTGCCAGCAGTCCAGAGAGTCTTTCCTATGGCTACACCTTC